This record concerns one T cell receptor beta chain sequence. This record comes from a study of blood T cell repertoires in COVID-19. Study details: Sites in the United States, Italy and Spain provided acute and convalescent COVID-19 samples.

Clones were read by immunoSEQ multiplex PCR, and TCRdb kept only the in-frame ones, dropping some. The sample contains 150,000 to 200,000 clones, approximately 79% of which appear only once. What was sequenced was peripheral blood. The TCR comes from a woman aged 80 or older with acute or convalescent COVID-19.

The DNA for the CDR3 is TGTGCCAGTACATACAATGGGGCTGACCAATATGGCTACACCTTC. Amino acid sequence: CASTYNGADQYGYTF. The chain joins TRBV19 to TRBJ1-2; D is possibly TRBD1 (5 bases). Trimming cost V 7 bases and J 5 bases, with 20 bases left between them. The germline gives CDR1 LNHDA, CDR2 SQIVND (reference sequence). The CDR3 consists of 15 residues.